The next 23 T cell receptor beta chains were all read from a single sample in a study of blood T cells in healthy people across ages. For the second PCR, which ran for roughly 7 to 11 cycles, a sample-barcoded 5' primer and a J-beta primer mix were used. TCRdb analysed the 5' RACE reads with MiXCR anew, one entry per CDR3 protein. This table holds hundreds of thousands of distinct CDR3 sequences, over 40% found once. The source material was blood. All receptors derive from a woman older than 75 in good health.

The chain joins TRBV27 to TRBJ1-4; no firm D call. CDR3 length equals 17 residues. Germline V gene lookup returns CDR1 MNHEY and CDR2 SMNVEV (reference sequence). V was pared by 2 bases and J by 5 bases, with 18 bases between. CDR3 in amino acids: CASSLREHRRENEKLFF. In DNA, the CDR3 is TGTGCCAGCAGTTTACGCGAACATAGGAGGGAAAATGAAAAACTGTTTTTT.

To note about this clonotype: A much larger clone lies a single base off, so this may be a read error. The chain has TRBV15 and TRBJ1-1, with D hard to call. This CDR3 is 14 amino acids long. V lost 6 bases and J 3 bases, leaving 14 bases between the germline ends. Germline V gene lookup returns CDR1 LNHNV and CDR2 YYDKDF (reference sequence). The CDR3 here is CATSRWIGDTEAFF. The CDR3 bases are TGTGCCACCAGTAGGTGGATCGGGGACACTGAAGCTTTCTTT.

This clonotype has at least ten counts. This chain uses TRBV20-1 with TRBJ1-5, with a tentative D call TRBD1 (5 bases). CDR3 length: 12 amino acids. CDR1 and CDR2 from the germline V gene are DFQATT and SNEGSKA (reference sequence). The V and J ends lost 0 bases and 7 bases respectively, with 7 bases between them. This CDR3 reads CSARDQGQPQHF. CDR3 nucleotide sequence: TGCAGTGCTAGAGATCAGGGCCAGCCCCAGCATTTT.

The rearrangement uses TRBV6-5 and TRBJ2-3; D remains ambiguous. Trimming stripped 3 bases from V and 2 bases from J, with 12 bases between. This CDR3 is built from 15 residues. Germline V gene sequence: CDR1 MNHEY, CDR2 SVGAGI. The CDR3 spells CASSYDLGTTDTQYF. CDR3 in DNA: TGTGCCAGCAGTTATGACCTGGGAACCACAGATACGCAGTATTTT.

For the CDR3, the DNA is TGTGCCATCAGTGACCCCATGGACCCGGGACAGGGGAACATTCAGTACTTC. This sequence encodes CAISDPMDPGQGNIQYF. The rearrangement uses TRBV10-3 and TRBJ2-4, with 10 bases matching TRBD1. Germline lookup yields CDR1 ENHRY and CDR2 SYGVKD. The V gene end was trimmed by 3 bases and the J gene end by 7 bases; junction bases not matched to a gene: 12. This CDR3 is built from 17 residues.

This chain links TRBV4-1 with TRBJ2-3, with unresolved D. The length of the CDR3 is 17 residues. The V end lost 0 bases, the J end lost 1 base, and 14 bases lay between the germline ends. Germline lookup yields CDR1 MGHRA and CDR2 YSYEKL. The CDR3 nucleotides read TGCGCCAGCAGCCAAGATGCGCGACACTACGGCACAGATACGCAGTATTTT. Its protein product is CASSQDARHYGTDTQYF.

This clonotype came up a few times. This chain joins TRBV2 and TRBJ2-3, with TRBD2 matching 13 bases. Germline V gives CDR1 SNHLY, CDR2 FYNNEI. There are 13 residues in the CDR3. With 8 bases clipped from V and 9 bases from J, the junction kept 5 bases outside the gene matches. CDR3 in amino acids: CASRGTSGITQYF. CDR3 in DNA: TGTGCCAGCCGAGGGACTAGCGGGATCACGCAGTATTTT.

This clonotype was recorded at least ten times. The CDR3 bases are TGTGCCAGCAGCCAACGGGTAACTGGGGCCAACGTCCTGACTTTC. Protein sequence: CASSQRVTGANVLTF. The chain has TRBV3-1 and TRBJ2-6; D uncertain. Trimming cost V 2 bases and J 2 bases, with 7 bases left between them. CDR3 length: 15 amino acids. Germline assignment: CDR1 LGHDT and CDR2 YNNKEL (reference sequence). The whole variable domain, filled in from reference TRBV3-1 and TRBJ2-6, reads DTAVSQTPKYLVTQMGNDKSIKCEQNLGHDTMYWYKQDSKKFLKIMFSYNNKELIINETVPNRFSPKSPDKAHLNLHINSLELGDSAVYFCASSQRVTGANVLTFGAGSRLTVL.

Concerning this clonotype: This clone may be a read error of a much larger clone one base away. This sequence joins TRBV4-1 and TRBJ2-5; D perhaps matches TRBD1 (6 bases). Looked up from germline, CDR1 is MGHRA and CDR2 is YSYEKL. This CDR3 spans 15 amino acids. The germline V and J ends were trimmed by 4 bases and 11 bases, with 23 bases remaining between them. The CDR3 protein is CASSRGQQPDNEQYF. The DNA for the CDR3 is TGCGCCAGCAGCCGAGGACAGCAGCCCGACAATGAGCAGTACTTC.

On this clonotype: This may be a read error, as it is one base from a much larger clone. The CDR3 DNA reads as TGTGCCAGCAGTTACTCAGCTGCTCGGTGTAGTGAGCAGTTCTTC. It translates to CASSYSAARCSEQFF. The rearrangement joins TRBV6-6 to TRBJ2-1; D is unresolved. Trimming stripped 0 bases from V and 9 bases from J, with 15 bases between. CDR3 size: 15 residues. The germline CDR1 and CDR2 sequences are MNHNY and SVGAGI (reference sequence).

The table lists this clonotype with many counts. A read error may explain this, as a much larger clone is one base away. This CDR3 is CASRNRVNADTQYF. CDR3 sequence (DNA): TGTGCCAGCAGAAACAGGGTTAACGCAGATACGCAGTATTTT. J is TRBJ2-3 and V is TRBV12-3 or TRBV12-4; the D gene is possibly TRBD1 (6 bases). V lost 6 bases, J lost 4 bases, and 14 bases lay in between. The CDR3 runs to 14 residues.

There are a few counts of this clonotype. The V and J genes are TRBV4-1 and TRBJ2-4; the match to TRBD2 covers 8 bases. The V gene end was trimmed by 1 base and the J gene end by 1 base; junction bases not matched to a gene: 3. This CDR3 is 16 amino acids long. The germline V gene has CDR1 MGHRA and CDR2 YSYEKL. Here the CDR3 reads CASSQVGGGAKNIQYF. The CDR3 DNA is TGCGCCAGCAGCCAAGTCGGGGGGGGGGCCAAAAACATTCAGTACTTC.

This clonotype was seen only a few times. A much larger clone lies a single base off, so this may be a read error. This rearrangement joins TRBV12-3 or TRBV12-4 to TRBJ2-5, with D perhaps matching TRBD1 (6 bases). CDR3 size: 11 residues. The germline V and J ends were trimmed by 3 bases and 11 bases, with 10 bases remaining between them. The CDR3 bases are TGTGCCAGCAGTTTGCACAGGGAGCAGTACTTC. This codes for CASSLHREQYF.

The chain employs TRBV7-9 and TRBJ2-1; 9 positions match TRBD2. Germline-derived CDR1 and CDR2 are SEHNR and FQNEAQ (reference sequence). The CDR3 length is 17 residues. V gave up 1 base and J gave up 5 bases; unmatched junction bases: 9. This CDR3 reads CASSLGRGASGNNEQFF. The CDR3 DNA is TGTGCCAGCAGCTTAGGACGTGGGGCTAGCGGGAACAATGAGCAGTTCTTC.

This clonotype was recorded at least ten times. The rearrangement uses TRBV20-1 and TRBJ2-7, with D possibly TRBD1 on 6 matching bases. V was shortened by 6 bases and J by 2 bases, with 11 bases between the two germline ends. This CDR3 has 12 amino acids. Germline V lookup: CDR1 DFQATT, CDR2 SNEGSKA (reference sequence). CDR3 protein: CSAGGGTYEQYF. The CDR3 DNA follows: TGCAGTGCAGGGGGTGGGACCTACGAGCAGTACTTC.

This clonotype has ten or more counts. The rearrangement uses TRBV28 and TRBJ1-4; D unclear. Germline lookup yields CDR1 MDHEN and CDR2 SYDVKM. The CDR3 covers 14 residues. V shed 5 bases and J shed 0 bases, with 7 bases lying between them. This chain's CDR3 is CASSTTATNEKLFF. CDR3 in DNA: TGTGCCAGCAGTACGACGGCAACTAATGAAAAACTGTTTTTT.

CDR3 bases: TGTGCCAGCAGAACTCGGACAGACCAAGAGACCCAGTACTTC. Amino acids: CASRTRTDQETQYF. This chain joins TRBV12-3 or TRBV12-4 and TRBJ2-5; tentatively, D is TRBD1 (6 bases). This CDR3 has 14 amino acids. Trimming left V 6 bases short and J 0 bases short, with 11 bases between.

The chain joins TRBV7-2 to TRBJ2-7; the match to TRBD2 covers 7 bases. With V trimmed by 4 bases and J by 2 bases, 5 bases remained unmatched. Germline V gene data show CDR1 as SGHTA and CDR2 as FQGNSA. CDR3 length: 14 residues. The CDR3 DNA sequence: TGTGCCAGCAGCTCTAGGACTAGTGCCTACGAGCAGTACTTC. Translation: CASSSRTSAYEQYF.

The chain combines TRBV5-1 with TRBJ2-4, with TRBD2 matching 10 bases. V shed 0 bases, J shed 6 bases, and the junction held 9 bases outside the gene matches. This CDR3 has 17 residues. Germline V gene sequence: CDR1 SGHRS, CDR2 YFSETQ. The CDR3 DNA is TGCGCCAGCAGCTTGGGTGGACTAGCGGCCCCAGGAAACATTCAGTACTTC. It yields the protein CASSLGGLAAPGNIQYF.

This clonotype was recorded a few times. The chain carries TRBV20-1 and TRBJ2-5, with TRBD2 matching 7 bases. Germline assignment: CDR1 DFQATT and CDR2 SNEGSKA (reference sequence). CDR3 length: 13 residues. The V gene end was trimmed by 5 bases and the J gene end by 2 bases; junction bases not matched to a gene: 5. The CDR3 DNA sequence: TGCAGTGCTCCGTCTAGCGGTCAAGAGACCCAGTACTTC. This sequence encodes CSAPSSGQETQYF.

This chain joins TRBV24-1 and TRBJ2-5, with TRBD1 matching 7 bases. Germline-derived CDR1 and CDR2 are KGHDR and SFDVKD. Trimming removed 3 bases from V and 5 bases from J; junction bases left unmatched: 5. The CDR3 has 14 amino acids. The CDR3 spells CATSDPGTDETQYF. Written as DNA, the CDR3 is TGTGCCACCAGTGATCCCGGGACAGACGAGACCCAGTACTTC.

V usage is TRBV3-1 and J usage is TRBJ2-7; D unresolved. Judging by the DNA end, TRBJ2-4 fits better; the J call may be wrong. CDR3 length equals 14 residues. Germline CDR1 LGHDT, CDR2 YNNKEL (reference sequence). The CDR3 loop is CASSPDPVQNIQYF. Here the CDR3 DNA reads TGTGCCAGCAGCCCCGATCCTGTCCAAAACATTCAGTACTTC.

This clonotype occurred a few times. J is TRBJ2-4 and V is TRBV14; no definite D call. Germline lookup yields CDR1 SGHDN and CDR2 FVKESK. V was clipped by 0 bases and J by 9 bases, with 9 bases between them. There are 13 residues in the CDR3. The CDR3 spells CASSQEAVSIQYF. The CDR3 DNA reads TGTGCCAGCAGCCAAGAAGCAGTCTCCATTCAGTACTTC.